Sequencing of this T cell receptor beta chain was carried out in a study of blood T cell repertoires in COVID-19. Study at large: Acute-phase and convalescent COVID-19 samples originated in the United States, Italy and Spain. Sources were T cells, B-cell-depleted T cells, or PBMCs; the material itself was cDNA or gDNA.

In the authors' workflow: Amplifying reference gene primers gave estimates of nucleated cell counts. Here immunoSEQ multiplex PCR was the method, and the copy in TCRdb shows in-frame clones only, minus some. V and J calls and clone size are as listed in that table; D and trimming were resolved from the DNA. The sample lists over 45,000 clones, almost 90% occurring once. CDR3 size: 17 residues. V shed 1 base and J 5 bases; nucleotides not matched to a gene: 9. The germline gives CDR1 SGHRS, CDR2 YFSETQ. The TCR originated in a man in his fifties or sixties with active COVID-19. Sequenced material: peripheral blood. The chain uses TRBV5-1 and TRBJ2-2, with TRBD2 matching 9 bases. The CDR3 protein is CASSLPGLASYTGELFF. Here the CDR3 DNA reads TGCGCCAGCAGCTTGCCGGGACTAGCTTCTTATACCGGGGAGCTGTTTTTT. The full variable domain, in which reference TRBV5-1 and TRBJ2-2 provide the parts outside the CDR3, is KAGVTQTPRYLIKTRGQQVTLSCSPISGHRSVSWYQQTPGQGLQFLFEYFSETQRNKGNFPGRFSGRQFSNSRSEMNVSTLELGDSALYLCASSLPGLASYTGELFFGEGSRLTVL.